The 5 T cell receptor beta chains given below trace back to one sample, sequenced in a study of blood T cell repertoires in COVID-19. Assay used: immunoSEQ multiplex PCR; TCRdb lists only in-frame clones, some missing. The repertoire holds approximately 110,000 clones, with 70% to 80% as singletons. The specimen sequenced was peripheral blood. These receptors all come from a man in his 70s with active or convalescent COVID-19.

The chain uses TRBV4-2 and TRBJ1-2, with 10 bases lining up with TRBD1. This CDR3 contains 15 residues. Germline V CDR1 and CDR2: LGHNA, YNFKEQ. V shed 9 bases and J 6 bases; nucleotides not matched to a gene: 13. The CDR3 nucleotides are TGTGCCAGTTCCTCGACAGGGGGCGTATCCGATGGCTACACCTTC. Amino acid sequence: CASSSTGGVSDGYTF.

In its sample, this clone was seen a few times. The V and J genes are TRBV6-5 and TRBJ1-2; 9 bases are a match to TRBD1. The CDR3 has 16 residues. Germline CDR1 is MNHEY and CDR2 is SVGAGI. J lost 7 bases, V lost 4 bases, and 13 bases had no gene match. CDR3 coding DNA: TGTGCCAGCAGTTCCCCGGGACAGGGACGGGATGGTGGCTACACCTTC. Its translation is CASSSPGQGRDGGYTF.

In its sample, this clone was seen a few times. The CDR3: CASSPGPSLTLIYGYTF. The CDR3 bases are TGTGCCAGCAGTCCTGGGCCAAGTTTAACTTTGATCTATGGCTACACCTTC. This rearrangement joins TRBV28 to TRBJ1-2, with D unresolved. Trimming took off 5 bases at V and 4 bases at J, with 23 bases between the two ends. The CDR3 has 17 residues. In germline, CDR1 is MDHEN, CDR2 SYDVKM.

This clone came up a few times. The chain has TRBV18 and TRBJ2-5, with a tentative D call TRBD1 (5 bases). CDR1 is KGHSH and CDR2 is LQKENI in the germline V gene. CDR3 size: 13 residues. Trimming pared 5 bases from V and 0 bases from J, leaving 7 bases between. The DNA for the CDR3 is TGTGCCAGCTCATTAGGGGACCAAGAGACCCAGTACTTC. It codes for CASSLGDQETQYF.

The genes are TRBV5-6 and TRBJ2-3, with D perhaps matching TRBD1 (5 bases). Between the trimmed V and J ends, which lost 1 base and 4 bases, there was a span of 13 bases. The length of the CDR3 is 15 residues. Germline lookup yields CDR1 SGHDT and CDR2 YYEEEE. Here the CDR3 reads CASSLKSGWADTQYF. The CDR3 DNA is TGTGCCAGCAGCTTGAAGTCAGGGTGGGCAGATACGCAGTATTTT.